This TCR beta chain was documented in a study of cytotoxic CD8 clonotypes in ibrutinib-treated CLL. Turning to the study itself: Among responders, 24 were partial and 2 complete; after median approximately 68 months, 14 stayed remitted and around twelve progressed.

V was trimmed by 1 base and J by 8 bases, leaving 5 bases between them. The CDR3 is 12 amino acids. The germline V gene has CDR1 SEHNR and CDR2 FQNEAQ (reference sequence). This clone turned up a few times. Antigen: not known. The study, taken as a whole, reports: Ibrutinib response saw clonality rise, and progression saw it return toward baseline. Public clonotypes proved infrequent, and on treatment they shrank or remained steady.

Generated by immunoSEQ multiplex PCR, the TCRdb table keeps only in-frame clones and is missing some. The sample carries 200,000 to 250,000 clones, 60% to 80% recorded once. The source of this sequence is a human donor with chronic lymphocytic leukemia. The rearrangement links TRBV7-9 to TRBJ1-4; D gene unclear. The sequences come from PBMCs, collected after 12 months of ibrutinib treatment. The CDR3 coding sequence is TGTGCCAGCAGCTTAGGGGCAGAAAAACTGTTTTTT. It codes for CASSLGAEKLFF. Complete variable domain (other parts from reference TRBV7-9 and TRBJ1-4): DTGVSQNPRHKITKRGQNVTFRCDPISEHNRLYWYRQTLGQGPEFLTYFQNEAQLEKSRLLSDRFSAERPKGSFSTLEIQRTEQGDSAMYLCASSLGAEKLFFGSGTQLSVL.